Listed below are T cell receptor beta chains from one sample, sequenced in a study of T cells in Graves' hyperthyroidism and ophthalmopathy. TCRdb used MiXCR to reprocess the multiplex PCR reads, holding one entry per CDR3 protein. The sample lists 400,000 to 450,000 distinct CDR3 sequences, roughly 15% occurring once. Sequenced sample: blood. Every receptor here comes from a man aged 18 to 30 with Graves' ophthalmopathy. Each CDR3 is given with its conserved first and last residue. A D gene is named only where the DNA matches it firmly. The size field is filled for only some rows; it gives once, few, many or a size class.

cdr3_aa: CASTQRTGTGELFF; cdr3_nt: TGTGCCAGCACCCAGCGGACAGGGACCGGGGAGCTGTTTTTT; clone_size: many; j_call: TRBJ2-2; v_call: TRBV9; d_call: TRBD1
cdr3_aa: CASSQVGGSYSNQPQHF; cdr3_nt: TGCGCCAGCAGCCAAGTGGGGGGGAGCTATAGCAATCAGCCCCAGCATTTT; clone_size: -; j_call: TRBJ1-5; v_call: TRBV4-1; d_call: -
cdr3_aa: CASSSARGGGRDYGYTF; cdr3_nt: TGTGCCAGCAGCTCGGCCAGAGGGGGAGGTAGAGACTATGGCTACACCTTC; clone_size: many; j_call: TRBJ1-2; v_call: TRBV7-9; d_call: -
cdr3_aa: CSAPTDNSYEQYF; cdr3_nt: TGCAGTGCTCCCACAGATAACTCCTACGAGCAGTACTTC; clone_size: many; j_call: TRBJ2-7; v_call: TRBV20-1; d_call: -
cdr3_aa: CASSHRQGAGYF; cdr3_nt: TGTGCCAGCAGCCACAGACAGGGGGCGGGTTACTTC; clone_size: -; j_call: TRBJ2-5; v_call: TRBV4-2; d_call: TRBD1
cdr3_aa: CASRTSGGTYEQYF; cdr3_nt: TGTGCCAGCCGGACTAGCGGGGGTACCTACGAGCAGTACTTC; clone_size: many; j_call: TRBJ2-7; v_call: TRBV12-3/TRBV12-4; d_call: TRBD2
cdr3_aa: CATLDTKGNQPQHF; cdr3_nt: TGTGCCACCTTGGACACCAAAGGCAATCAGCCCCAGCATTTT; clone_size: many; j_call: TRBJ1-5; v_call: TRBV10-3; d_call: -
cdr3_aa: CASGWGTEAFF; cdr3_nt: TGTGCTAGTGGTTGGGGTACTGAAGCTTTCTTT; clone_size: -; j_call: TRBJ1-1; v_call: TRBV12-5; d_call: -
cdr3_aa: CASRAGGIGYTF; cdr3_nt: TGTGCCAGCAGGGCAGGGGGCATTGGCTACACCTTC; clone_size: many; j_call: TRBJ1-2; v_call: TRBV6-1; d_call: TRBD1
cdr3_aa: CASSEGQGWADTQYF; cdr3_nt: TGTGCCAGCAGTGAAGGACAGGGTTGGGCAGATACGCAGTATTTT; clone_size: -; j_call: TRBJ2-3; v_call: TRBV6-1; d_call: TRBD1
cdr3_aa: CAISGKWDSQETQYF; cdr3_nt: TGTGCCATCAGTGGGAAATGGGACAGCCAAGAGACCCAGTACTTC; clone_size: few; j_call: TRBJ2-5; v_call: TRBV10-3; d_call: TRBD1
cdr3_aa: CSVAGGGGSGYTF; cdr3_nt: TGCAGCGTTGCGGGAGGGGGGGGATCCGGCTACACCTTC; clone_size: few; j_call: TRBJ1-2; v_call: TRBV29-1; d_call: -
cdr3_aa: CASSQEGGTSGYNEQFF; cdr3_nt: TGTGCCAGCAGCCAAGAAGGGGGGACTAGCGGCTACAATGAGCAGTTCTTC; clone_size: many; j_call: TRBJ2-1; v_call: TRBV3-1; d_call: TRBD2
cdr3_aa: CASSHKTESNNYGYTF; cdr3_nt: TGCGCCAGCAGCCACAAGACAGAGAGCAATAACTATGGCTACACCTTC; clone_size: many; j_call: TRBJ1-2; v_call: TRBV4-1; d_call: -
cdr3_aa: CASSPGPGAGEQYF; cdr3_nt: TGTGCCAGCTCACCAGGCCCGGGGGCGGGGGAGCAGTACTTC; clone_size: few; j_call: TRBJ2-7; v_call: TRBV18; d_call: -
cdr3_aa: CASSIASGSAYEQYF; cdr3_nt: TGTGCCAGTAGTATAGCCAGCGGGAGTGCTTACGAGCAGTACTTC; clone_size: few; j_call: TRBJ2-7; v_call: TRBV19; d_call: TRBD2
cdr3_aa: CASSARGIRDTGELFF; cdr3_nt: TGTGCCAGCAGCGCCCGTGGGATCAGGGACACCGGGGAGCTGTTTTTT; clone_size: -; j_call: TRBJ2-2; v_call: TRBV6-1; d_call: -
cdr3_aa: CSASDYYNEQFF; cdr3_nt: TGCAGTGCATCGGACTACTACAATGAGCAGTTCTTC; clone_size: many; j_call: TRBJ2-1; v_call: TRBV20-1; d_call: -
cdr3_aa: CAWDPGLAGDEQFF; cdr3_nt: TGTGCCTGGGACCCGGGACTAGCGGGAGATGAGCAGTTCTTC; clone_size: many; j_call: TRBJ2-1; v_call: TRBV30; d_call: TRBD2
cdr3_aa: CASSVPRDRGVYEQYF; cdr3_nt: TGTGCCAGCAGTGTTCCCCGGGACAGGGGGGTCTACGAGCAGTACTTC; clone_size: many; j_call: TRBJ2-7; v_call: TRBV6-1; d_call: TRBD1
cdr3_aa: CASSQMFGQGDYEQYF; cdr3_nt: TGTGCCAGCAGCCAAATGTTTGGACAGGGGGATTACGAGCAGTACTTC; clone_size: -; j_call: TRBJ2-7; v_call: TRBV14; d_call: TRBD1
cdr3_aa: CASSPLGEAYEQYF; cdr3_nt: TGTGCCAGCAGCCCCCTGGGGGAAGCATACGAGCAGTACTTC; clone_size: -; j_call: TRBJ2-7; v_call: TRBV5-6; d_call: -
cdr3_aa: CASGEADRVQYNEQFF; cdr3_nt: TGTGCTAGTGGTGAAGCGGACAGAGTCCAGTACAATGAGCAGTTCTTC; clone_size: many; j_call: TRBJ2-1; v_call: TRBV12-5; d_call: -
cdr3_aa: CASSPYSAYEQYF; cdr3_nt: TGTGCCAGCAGCCCCTACAGTGCCTACGAGCAGTACTTC; clone_size: many; j_call: TRBJ2-7; v_call: TRBV12-3/TRBV12-4; d_call: -
cdr3_aa: CASSLNGPGRTGELFF; cdr3_nt: TGTGCCAGCAGTTTAAATGGACCGGGGCGCACCGGGGAGCTGTTTTTT; clone_size: many; j_call: TRBJ2-2; v_call: TRBV28; d_call: -
cdr3_aa: CASSYSSDNEQFF; cdr3_nt: TGTGCCAGCAGTTACTCGAGTGACAATGAGCAGTTCTTC; clone_size: -; j_call: TRBJ2-1; v_call: TRBV6-5; d_call: -
cdr3_aa: CASSPHRDRTFF; cdr3_nt: TGTGCCAGCAGTCCCCACAGGGACCGGACGTTCTTC; clone_size: -; j_call: TRBJ2-1; v_call: TRBV12-3/TRBV12-4; d_call: -
cdr3_aa: CASSLGTPTTIYF; cdr3_nt: TGTGCCAGCAGCCTAGGGACACCGACGACCATATATTTT; clone_size: few; j_call: TRBJ1-3; v_call: TRBV11-2; d_call: -